This T cell receptor (beta chain) was recovered during a study of technical replicates of blood from a few donors. After removal of 4 bases from V and 0 bases from J, the junction contained 6 bases not matched to a gene. In germline, CDR1 is KGHSH, CDR2 LQKENI. CDR3 size: 18 residues. TCRdb's table, derived via immunoSEQ multiplex PCR, lists solely in-frame clones and lacks some. In the table there are 70,000 to 85,000 clones, over 95% of which are singletons. Sequenced input: T cells isolated from PBMCs. The rearrangement links TRBV18 to TRBJ2-1, with TRBD2 matching 13 bases. This clonotype was sampled from a human donor in good health. The CDR3 loop reads CASSLRLAGGSSYNEQFF. The CDR3 DNA reads TGTGCCAGCTCACTAAGACTAGCGGGGGGTTCCTCCTACAATGAGCAGTTCTTC. Variable domain in full (rest from reference TRBV18 and TRBJ2-1): NAGVMQNPRHLVRRRGQEARLRCSPMKGHSHVYWYRQLPEEGLKFMVYLQKENIIDESGMPKERFSAEFPKEGPSILRIQQVVRGDSAAYFCASSLRLAGGSSYNEQFFGPGTRLTVL.